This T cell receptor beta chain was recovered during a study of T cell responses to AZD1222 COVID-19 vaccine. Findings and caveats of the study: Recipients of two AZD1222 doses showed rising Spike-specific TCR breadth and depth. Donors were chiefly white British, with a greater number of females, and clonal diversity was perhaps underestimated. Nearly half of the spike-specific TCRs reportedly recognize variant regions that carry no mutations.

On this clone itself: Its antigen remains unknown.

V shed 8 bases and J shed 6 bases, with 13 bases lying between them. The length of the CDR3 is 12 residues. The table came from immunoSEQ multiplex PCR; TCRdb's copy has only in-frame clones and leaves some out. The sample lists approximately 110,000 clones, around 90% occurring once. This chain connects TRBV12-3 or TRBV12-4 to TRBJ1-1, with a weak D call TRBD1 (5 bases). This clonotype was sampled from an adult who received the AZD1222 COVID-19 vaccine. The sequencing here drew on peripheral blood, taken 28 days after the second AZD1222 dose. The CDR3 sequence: CASRDLGAEAFF. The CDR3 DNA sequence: TGTGCCAGCCGGGACCTTGGGGCTGAAGCTTTCTTT.